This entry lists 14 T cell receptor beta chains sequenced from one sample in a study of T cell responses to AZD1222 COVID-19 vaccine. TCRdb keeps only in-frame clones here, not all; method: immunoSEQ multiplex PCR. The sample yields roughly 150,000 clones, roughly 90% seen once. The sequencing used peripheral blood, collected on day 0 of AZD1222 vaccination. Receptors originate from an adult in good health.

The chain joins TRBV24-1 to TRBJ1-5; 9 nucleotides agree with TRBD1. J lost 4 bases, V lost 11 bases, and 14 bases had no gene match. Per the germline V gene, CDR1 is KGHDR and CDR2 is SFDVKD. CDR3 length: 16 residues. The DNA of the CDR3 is TGTGCCAACCCGGACAGGGGCCGCTCCTGTAATCAGCCCCAGCATTTT. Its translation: CANPDRGRSCNQPQHF.

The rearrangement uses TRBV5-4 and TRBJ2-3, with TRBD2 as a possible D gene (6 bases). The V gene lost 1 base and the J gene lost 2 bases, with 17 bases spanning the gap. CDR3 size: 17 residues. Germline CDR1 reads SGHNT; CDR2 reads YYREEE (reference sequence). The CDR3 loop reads CASSLRTLGTHTDTQYF. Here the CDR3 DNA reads TGTGCCAGCAGCTTGCGAACCCTCGGGACTCACACAGATACGCAGTATTTT.

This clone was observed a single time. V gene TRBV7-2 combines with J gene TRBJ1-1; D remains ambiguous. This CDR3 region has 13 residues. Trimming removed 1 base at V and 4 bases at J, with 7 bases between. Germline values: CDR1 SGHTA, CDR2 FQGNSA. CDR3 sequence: CASSLGTATEAFF. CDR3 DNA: TGTGCCAGCAGCTTAGGGACGGCCACTGAAGCTTTCTTT.

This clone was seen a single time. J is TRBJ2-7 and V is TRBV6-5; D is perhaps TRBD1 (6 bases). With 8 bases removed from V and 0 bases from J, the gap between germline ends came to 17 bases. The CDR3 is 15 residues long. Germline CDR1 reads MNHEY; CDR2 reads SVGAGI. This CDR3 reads CASGPTGISSYEQYF. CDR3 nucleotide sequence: TGTGCCAGCGGCCCAACAGGGATCAGCTCCTACGAGCAGTACTTC.

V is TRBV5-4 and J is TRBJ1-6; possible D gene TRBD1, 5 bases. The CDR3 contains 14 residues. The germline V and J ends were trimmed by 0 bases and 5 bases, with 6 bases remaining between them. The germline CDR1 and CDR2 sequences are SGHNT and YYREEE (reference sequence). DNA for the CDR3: TGTGCCAGCAGCTTGGCGGGGCATAATTCACCCCTCCACTTT. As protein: CASSLAGHNSPLHF.

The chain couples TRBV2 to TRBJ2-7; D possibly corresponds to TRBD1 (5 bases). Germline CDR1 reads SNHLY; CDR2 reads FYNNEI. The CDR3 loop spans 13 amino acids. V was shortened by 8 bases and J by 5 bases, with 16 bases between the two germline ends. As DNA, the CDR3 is TGTGCCAGCCAACCTGACAGATCCCACGAGCAGTACTTC. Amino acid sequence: CASQPDRSHEQYF.

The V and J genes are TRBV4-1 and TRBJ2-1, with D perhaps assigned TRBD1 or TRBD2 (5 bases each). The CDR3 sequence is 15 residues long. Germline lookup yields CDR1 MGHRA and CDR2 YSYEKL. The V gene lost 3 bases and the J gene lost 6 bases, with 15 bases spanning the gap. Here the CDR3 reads CASSQGPSAGNEQFF. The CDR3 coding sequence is TGCGCCAGCAGCCAGGGACCGTCAGCAGGCAATGAGCAGTTCTTC.

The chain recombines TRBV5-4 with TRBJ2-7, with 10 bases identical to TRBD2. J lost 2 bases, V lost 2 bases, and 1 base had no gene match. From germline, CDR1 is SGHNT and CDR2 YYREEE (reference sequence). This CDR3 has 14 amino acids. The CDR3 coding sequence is TGTGCCAGCAGCTTAACTAGCGGGGCCTACGAGCAGTACTTC. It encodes CASSLTSGAYEQYF.

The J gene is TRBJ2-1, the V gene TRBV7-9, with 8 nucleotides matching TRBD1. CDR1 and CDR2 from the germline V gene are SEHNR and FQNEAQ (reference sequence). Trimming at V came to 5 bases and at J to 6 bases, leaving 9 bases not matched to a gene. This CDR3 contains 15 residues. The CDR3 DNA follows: TGTGCCAGCAGCGCGACAGGGGAGGTGGGCAATGAGCAGTTCTTC. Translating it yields CASSATGEVGNEQFF.

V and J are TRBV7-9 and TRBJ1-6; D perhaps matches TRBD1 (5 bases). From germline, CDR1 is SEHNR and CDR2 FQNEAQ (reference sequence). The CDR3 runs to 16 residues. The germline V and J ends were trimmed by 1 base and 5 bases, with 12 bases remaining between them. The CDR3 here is CASSLGTRGDNSPLHF. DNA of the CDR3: TGTGCCAGCAGCTTAGGAACGCGGGGCGATAATTCACCCCTCCACTTT.

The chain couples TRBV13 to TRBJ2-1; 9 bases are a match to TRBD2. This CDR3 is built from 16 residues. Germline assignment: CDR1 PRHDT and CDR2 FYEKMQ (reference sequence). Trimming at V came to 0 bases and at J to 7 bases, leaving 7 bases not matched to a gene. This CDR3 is CASSLGPGLAANEQFF. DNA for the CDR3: TGTGCCAGCAGCTTAGGGCCGGGACTAGCAGCGAATGAGCAGTTCTTC.

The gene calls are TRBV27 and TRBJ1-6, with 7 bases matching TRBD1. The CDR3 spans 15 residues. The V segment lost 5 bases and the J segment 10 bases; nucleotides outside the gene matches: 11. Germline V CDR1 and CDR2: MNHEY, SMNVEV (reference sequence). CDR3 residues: CASSITGVARSPLHF. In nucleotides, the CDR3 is TGTGCCAGCAGTATTACAGGGGTTGCACGATCACCCCTCCACTTT.

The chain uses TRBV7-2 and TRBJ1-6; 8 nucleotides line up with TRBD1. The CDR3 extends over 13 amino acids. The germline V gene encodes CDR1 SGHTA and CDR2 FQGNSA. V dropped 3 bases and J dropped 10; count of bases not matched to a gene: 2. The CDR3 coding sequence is TGTGCCAGCAGCTTGGACAGGGCCTCACCCCTCCACTTT. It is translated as CASSLDRASPLHF. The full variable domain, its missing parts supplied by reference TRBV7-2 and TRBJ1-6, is GAGVSQSPSNKVTEKGKDVELRCDPISGHTALYWYRQSLGQGLEFLIYFQGNSAPDKSGLPSDRFSAERTGGSVSTLTIQRTQQEDSAVYLCASSLDRASPLHFGNGTRLTVT.

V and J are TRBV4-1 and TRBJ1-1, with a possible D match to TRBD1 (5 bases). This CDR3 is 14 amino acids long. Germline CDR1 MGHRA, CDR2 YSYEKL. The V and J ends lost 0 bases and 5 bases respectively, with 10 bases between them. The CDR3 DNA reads TGCGCCAGCAGCCAAGATTGGGGGAGGACTGAAGCTTTCTTT. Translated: CASSQDWGRTEAFF.